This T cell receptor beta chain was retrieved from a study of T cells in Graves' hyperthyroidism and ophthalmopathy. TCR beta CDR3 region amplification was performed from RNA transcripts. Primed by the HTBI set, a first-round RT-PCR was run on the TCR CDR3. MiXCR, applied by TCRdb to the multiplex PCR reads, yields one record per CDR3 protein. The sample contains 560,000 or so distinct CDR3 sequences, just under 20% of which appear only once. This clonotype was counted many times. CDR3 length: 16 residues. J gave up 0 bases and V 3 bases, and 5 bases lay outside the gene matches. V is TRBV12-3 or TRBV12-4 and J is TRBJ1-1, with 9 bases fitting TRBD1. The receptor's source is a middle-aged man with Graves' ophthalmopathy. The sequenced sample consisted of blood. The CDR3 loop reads CASSLGQGSMNTEAFF. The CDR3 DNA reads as TGTGCCAGCAGTTTGGGACAGGGATCGATGAACACTGAAGCTTTCTTT.